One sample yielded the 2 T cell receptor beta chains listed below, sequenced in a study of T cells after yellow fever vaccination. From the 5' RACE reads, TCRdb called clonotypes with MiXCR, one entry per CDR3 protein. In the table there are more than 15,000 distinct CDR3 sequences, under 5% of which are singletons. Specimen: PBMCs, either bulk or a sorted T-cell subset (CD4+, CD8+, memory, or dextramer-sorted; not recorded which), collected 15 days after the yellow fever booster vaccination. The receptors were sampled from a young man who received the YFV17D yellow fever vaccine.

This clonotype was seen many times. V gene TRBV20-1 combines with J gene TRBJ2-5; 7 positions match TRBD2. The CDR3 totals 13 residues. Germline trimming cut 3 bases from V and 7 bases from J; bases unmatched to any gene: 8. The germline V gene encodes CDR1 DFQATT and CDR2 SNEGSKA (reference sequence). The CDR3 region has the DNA TGCAGTGCTAGGCTAGCGGTGAAAGGGACCCAGTACTTC. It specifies CSARLAVKGTQYF.

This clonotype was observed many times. In DNA form, the CDR3 reads TGCAGTGCTAGAGGTAGCGGTAGGAACACAGATACGCAGTATTTT. Encoded protein: CSARGSGRNTDTQYF. The chain has TRBV20-1 and TRBJ2-3, with TRBD2 as a possible D gene (6 bases). The germline V gene encodes CDR1 DFQATT and CDR2 SNEGSKA (reference sequence). The CDR3 loop spans 15 amino acids. Trimming took 1 base from V and 2 from J, leaving 13 bases between them.